Listed below are T cell receptor beta chains from one sample, sequenced in a study of blood T cell repertoires in COVID-19. The table came from immunoSEQ multiplex PCR; TCRdb's copy has only in-frame clones and leaves some out. Among roughly 300,000 clones, 87% were seen once, and the ten largest hold 1%. The sample taken for sequencing was PBMCs or T cells enriched from blood (not recorded which). These receptors came from a woman aged 30 to 39 who had recovered from COVID-19. Each CDR3 is given with its conserved first and last residue. The D gene is left open where the match is weak. The listing skips clone size in some rows; elsewhere it reads once, few, many or a size class.

CDR3aa: CASSPGTEGFGQPQHF
CDR3nt: TGCGCCAGCAGCCCCGGGACAGAGGGTTTCGGGCAGCCCCAGCATTTT
j_gene: TRBJ1-5
len: 16
v_gene: TRBV5-1
d_gene: TRBD1
abundance: -

CDR3aa: CASRMEGGEAGELFF
CDR3nt: TGCGCCAGCAGGATGGAGGGAGGAGAAGCCGGGGAGCTGTTTTTT
j_gene: TRBJ2-2
len: 15
v_gene: TRBV5-1
d_gene: -
abundance: -

CDR3aa: CASSPTTSGTGAHEQYF
CDR3nt: TGCGCCAGCAGCCCTACCACCTCCGGGACAGGGGCACACGAGCAGTACTTC
j_gene: TRBJ2-7
len: 17
v_gene: TRBV5-1
d_gene: TRBD1
abundance: few

CDR3aa: CAWSASTYRFQETQYF
CDR3nt: TGTGCCTGGAGTGCCTCTACGTACAGGTTCCAAGAGACCCAGTACTTC
j_gene: TRBJ2-5
len: 16
v_gene: TRBV30
d_gene: -
abundance: -

CDR3aa: CASSLGGTGNYGYTF
CDR3nt: TGTGCCAGCAGCTTAGGAGGGACAGGGAACTATGGCTACACCTTC
j_gene: TRBJ1-2
len: 15
v_gene: TRBV7-9
d_gene: TRBD1
abundance: -

CDR3aa: CASSQVEDTQYF
CDR3nt: TGTGCCAGCAGCCAAGTTGAGGATACGCAGTATTTT
j_gene: TRBJ2-3
len: 12
v_gene: TRBV3-1/TRBV3-2
d_gene: -
abundance: -

CDR3aa: CASSPGLAGGPAGELFF
CDR3nt: TGTGCCAGCTCACCAGGACTAGCGGGGGGGCCCGCCGGGGAGCTGTTTTTT
j_gene: TRBJ2-2
len: 17
v_gene: TRBV18
d_gene: TRBD2
abundance: -

CDR3aa: CASSHGTGASREQYF
CDR3nt: TGTGCCAGCAGTCATGGGACAGGGGCTTCGCGCGAGCAGTACTTC
j_gene: TRBJ2-7
len: 15
v_gene: TRBV6-5
d_gene: TRBD1
abundance: -

CDR3aa: CASSPNLRGAGAGELFF
CDR3nt: TGTGCCAGCAGTCCTAACCTTAGAGGCGCGGGCGCCGGGGAGCTGTTTTTT
j_gene: TRBJ2-2
len: 17
v_gene: TRBV7-6
d_gene: -
abundance: -

CDR3aa: CASSPSLNTEAFF
CDR3nt: TGTGCCAGCAGTCCCTCCTTGAACACTGAAGCTTTCTTT
j_gene: TRBJ1-1
len: 13
v_gene: TRBV6-5
d_gene: -
abundance: -

CDR3aa: CSVYVETQYF
CDR3nt: TGCAGCGTTTATGTAGAGACCCAGTACTTC
j_gene: TRBJ2-5
len: 10
v_gene: TRBV29-1
d_gene: -
abundance: few

CDR3aa: CASSSGLSYEQYF
CDR3nt: TGTGCCAGCAGTTCGGGTCTCTCCTACGAGCAGTACTTC
j_gene: TRBJ2-7
len: 13
v_gene: TRBV7-2
d_gene: -
abundance: -

CDR3aa: CASSTMRTSGGTGELFF
CDR3nt: TGTGCCAGCAGCACTATGAGGACTAGCGGGGGGACCGGGGAGCTGTTTTTT
j_gene: TRBJ2-2
len: 17
v_gene: TRBV5-4
d_gene: TRBD2
abundance: -

CDR3aa: CASSPPSGTGGFNEQYF
CDR3nt: TGTGCCAGCTCACCACCGTCCGGGACAGGGGGGTTCAACGAGCAGTACTTC
j_gene: TRBJ2-7
len: 17
v_gene: TRBV18
d_gene: TRBD1
abundance: -

CDR3aa: CASSLSFQYF
CDR3nt: TGTGCCAGCAGCTTGTCGTTCCAGTACTTC
j_gene: TRBJ2-5
len: 10
v_gene: TRBV5-5
d_gene: -
abundance: -

CDR3aa: CAWVRDRASSGANVLTF
CDR3nt: TGTGCCTGGGTCCGGGACAGGGCAAGCTCTGGGGCCAACGTCCTGACTTTC
j_gene: TRBJ2-6
len: 17
v_gene: TRBV30
d_gene: TRBD1
abundance: few

CDR3aa: CATSRDRGRAGTGELFF
CDR3nt: TGTGCCACCAGCAGAGATCGGGGCAGGGCGGGGACCGGGGAGCTGTTTTTT
j_gene: TRBJ2-2
len: 17
v_gene: TRBV15
d_gene: -
abundance: -

CDR3aa: CASSPRTSGGAVEQFF
CDR3nt: TGTGCCAGCAGTCCGCGGACTAGCGGGGGGGCCGTTGAGCAGTTCTTC
j_gene: TRBJ2-1
len: 16
v_gene: TRBV27
d_gene: TRBD2
abundance: once

CDR3aa: CASSQEGDRLSYEQYF
CDR3nt: TGCGCCAGCAGCCAAGAGGGGGACAGACTGTCCTACGAGCAGTACTTC
j_gene: TRBJ2-7
len: 16
v_gene: TRBV4-1
d_gene: TRBD1
abundance: -

CDR3aa: CASSTTGTGAYEQYF
CDR3nt: TGTGCCAGCAGCACTACCGGGACAGGGGCCTACGAGCAGTACTTC
j_gene: TRBJ2-7
len: 15
v_gene: TRBV9
d_gene: TRBD1
abundance: -

CDR3aa: CASSSQGVGSYNEQFF
CDR3nt: TGTGCCAGCAGCTCACAGGGGGTAGGCTCCTACAATGAGCAGTTCTTC
j_gene: TRBJ2-1
len: 16
v_gene: TRBV5-5
d_gene: TRBD1
abundance: -

CDR3aa: CASSVAGGMNTEAFF
CDR3nt: TGTGCCAGCAGCGTAGCCGGAGGGATGAACACTGAAGCTTTCTTT
j_gene: TRBJ1-1
len: 15
v_gene: TRBV9
d_gene: -
abundance: -

CDR3aa: CATSRRTGAYEQYF
CDR3nt: TGTGCCACCAGCAGGAGGACAGGGGCCTACGAGCAGTACTTC
j_gene: TRBJ2-7
len: 14
v_gene: TRBV15
d_gene: TRBD1
abundance: -

CDR3aa: CASSQGQSNEKLFF
CDR3nt: TGTGCCAGCAGCCAGGGACAGAGTAATGAAAAACTGTTTTTT
j_gene: TRBJ1-4
len: 14
v_gene: TRBV6-5
d_gene: TRBD1
abundance: -

CDR3aa: CAANRQGRNPYEQYF
CDR3nt: TGTGCCGCAAACAGACAGGGGCGAAACCCCTACGAGCAGTACTTC
j_gene: TRBJ2-7
len: 15
v_gene: TRBV6-5
d_gene: TRBD1
abundance: -

CDR3aa: CASSLGQGATNNSPLHF
CDR3nt: TGTGCCAGCAGCTTGGGACAGGGGGCGACTAATAATTCACCCCTCCACTTT
j_gene: TRBJ1-6
len: 17
v_gene: TRBV11-2
d_gene: TRBD1
abundance: -

CDR3aa: CASSSETGNTEAFF
CDR3nt: TGTGCCAGCAGCTCTGAAACAGGGAACACTGAAGCTTTCTTT
j_gene: TRBJ1-1
len: 14
v_gene: TRBV9
d_gene: -
abundance: -

CDR3aa: CASSGGGDNEQFF
CDR3nt: TGCGCCAGCAGCGGGGGGGGCGACAATGAGCAGTTCTTC
j_gene: TRBJ2-1
len: 13
v_gene: TRBV5-1
d_gene: -
abundance: -

CDR3aa: CASSIRQGSSYNSPLHF
CDR3nt: TGTGCCAGTAGTATACGGCAGGGGAGCTCCTATAATTCACCCCTCCACTTT
j_gene: TRBJ1-6
len: 17
v_gene: TRBV19
d_gene: -
abundance: once

CDR3aa: CASSPLVAGGLETQYF
CDR3nt: TGTGCCAGCAGCCCCCTGGTAGCGGGGGGGCTGGAGACCCAGTACTTC
j_gene: TRBJ2-5
len: 16
v_gene: TRBV7-2
d_gene: TRBD2
abundance: -

CDR3aa: CAITGAGGSYEQYF
CDR3nt: TGTGCCATCACGGGGGCAGGGGGGAGTTACGAGCAGTACTTC
j_gene: TRBJ2-7
len: 14
v_gene: TRBV30
d_gene: -
abundance: -

CDR3aa: CASSLGRLAGLPQETQYF
CDR3nt: TGTGCCAGCAGCTTAGGGCGGCTAGCGGGGTTACCACAAGAGACCCAGTACTTC
j_gene: TRBJ2-5
len: 18
v_gene: TRBV7-2
d_gene: TRBD2
abundance: -

CDR3aa: CASSQRLERGSTDTQYF
CDR3nt: TGTGCCAGCAGCCAAAGGTTGGAGCGGGGGAGCACAGATACGCAGTATTTT
j_gene: TRBJ2-3
len: 17
v_gene: TRBV7-9
d_gene: TRBD2
abundance: -

CDR3aa: CASSAKGGQLVGGYTF
CDR3nt: TGTGCCAGCAGCGCAAAAGGGGGACAGCTAGTCGGTGGCTACACCTTC
j_gene: TRBJ1-2
len: 16
v_gene: TRBV7-2
d_gene: TRBD1
abundance: few

CDR3aa: CASSPKGAFNEKLFF
CDR3nt: TGCGCCAGCAGCCCTAAGGGGGCGTTTAATGAAAAACTGTTTTTT
j_gene: TRBJ1-4
len: 15
v_gene: TRBV4-1
d_gene: TRBD1
abundance: -

CDR3aa: CASSLDSQSEDF
CDR3nt: TGTGCCAGCAGCTTAGATTCCCAGAGCGAAGACTTC
j_gene: TRBJ2-7
len: 12
v_gene: TRBV7-9
d_gene: -
abundance: -

CDR3aa: CASSRGTGVYYGYTF
CDR3nt: TGTGCCAGCAGCCGAGGGACAGGGGTTTACTATGGCTACACCTTC
j_gene: TRBJ1-2
len: 15
v_gene: TRBV3-1/TRBV3-2
d_gene: TRBD1
abundance: -

CDR3aa: CASRQGQYSNQPQHF
CDR3nt: TGTGCCAGTCGACAGGGCCAATATAGCAATCAGCCCCAGCATTTT
j_gene: TRBJ1-5
len: 15
v_gene: TRBV27
d_gene: TRBD1
abundance: -

CDR3aa: CASSKGRGLQPQHF
CDR3nt: TGTGCCAGCAGCAAAGGCAGGGGGCTGCAGCCCCAGCATTTT
j_gene: TRBJ1-5
len: 14
v_gene: TRBV21-1
d_gene: -
abundance: -

CDR3aa: CASSEGGIAYGYTF
CDR3nt: TGTGCCAGCAGTGAGGGGGGGATTGCGTATGGCTACACCTTC
j_gene: TRBJ1-2
len: 14
v_gene: TRBV2
d_gene: -
abundance: -

CDR3aa: CASRQGTNNYGYTF
CDR3nt: TGTGCCAGTAGGCAGGGGACCAATAACTATGGCTACACCTTC
j_gene: TRBJ1-2
len: 14
v_gene: TRBV19
d_gene: -
abundance: -

CDR3aa: CASSAGQGHNSPLHF
CDR3nt: TGTGCCAGCAGCGCCGGACAGGGGCATAATTCACCCCTCCACTTT
j_gene: TRBJ1-6
len: 15
v_gene: TRBV13
d_gene: TRBD1
abundance: -

CDR3aa: CASSFSVRGSGGQFF
CDR3nt: TGTGCCAGCAGTTTTTCGGTCAGGGGGTCAGGTGGGCAGTTCTTC
j_gene: TRBJ2-1
len: 15
v_gene: TRBV28
d_gene: TRBD1
abundance: -

CDR3aa: CASSLYGYTF
CDR3nt: TGTGCCAGCAGTCTCTATGGCTACACCTTC
j_gene: TRBJ1-2
len: 10
v_gene: TRBV12-3/TRBV12-4
d_gene: -
abundance: few

CDR3aa: CASSLTAGRQYF
CDR3nt: TGTGCCAGCAGCCTCACCGCGGGTAGGCAGTATTTT
j_gene: TRBJ2-3
len: 12
v_gene: TRBV5-6
d_gene: -
abundance: -

CDR3aa: CASSSTPGQGFTEAFF
CDR3nt: TGTGCCAGCTCATCGACTCCGGGACAGGGTTTCACTGAAGCTTTCTTT
j_gene: TRBJ1-1
len: 16
v_gene: TRBV18
d_gene: TRBD1
abundance: -

CDR3aa: CASSQDGGGGSDTQYF
CDR3nt: TGCGCCAGCAGCCAAGATGGCGGGGGGGGCTCAGATACGCAGTATTTT
j_gene: TRBJ2-3
len: 16
v_gene: TRBV4-1
d_gene: TRBD2
abundance: -

CDR3aa: CAIRGGQGYHEQYF
CDR3nt: TGTGCCATCAGAGGGGGCCAGGGGTACCACGAGCAGTACTTC
j_gene: TRBJ2-7
len: 14
v_gene: TRBV10-3
d_gene: TRBD1
abundance: -